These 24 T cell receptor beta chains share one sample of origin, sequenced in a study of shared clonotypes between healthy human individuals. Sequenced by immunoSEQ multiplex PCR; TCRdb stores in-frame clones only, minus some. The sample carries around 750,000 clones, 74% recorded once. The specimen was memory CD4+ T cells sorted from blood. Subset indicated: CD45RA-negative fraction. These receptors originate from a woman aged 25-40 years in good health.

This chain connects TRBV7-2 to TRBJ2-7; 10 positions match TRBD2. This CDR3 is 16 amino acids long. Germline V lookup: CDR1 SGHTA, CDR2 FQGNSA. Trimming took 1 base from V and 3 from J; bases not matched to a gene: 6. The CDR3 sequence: CASSLEWTSGIYEQYF. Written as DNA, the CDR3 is TGTGCCAGCAGCTTAGAGTGGACTAGCGGCATCTACGAGCAGTACTTC.

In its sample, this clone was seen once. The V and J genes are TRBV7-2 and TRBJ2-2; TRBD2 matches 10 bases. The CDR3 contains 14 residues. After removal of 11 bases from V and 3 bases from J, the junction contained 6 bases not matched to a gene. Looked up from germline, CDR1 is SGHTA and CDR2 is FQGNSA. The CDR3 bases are TGTGCCGGCCGGAGCGGGAGGGACACCGGGGAGCTGTTTTTT. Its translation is CAGRSGRDTGELFF. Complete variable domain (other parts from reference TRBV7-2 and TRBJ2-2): GAGVSQSPSNKVTEKGKDVELRCDPISGHTALYWYRQSLGQGLEFLIYFQGNSAPDKSGLPSDRFSAERTGGSVSTLTIQRTQQEDSAVYLCAGRSGRDTGELFFGEGSRLTVL.

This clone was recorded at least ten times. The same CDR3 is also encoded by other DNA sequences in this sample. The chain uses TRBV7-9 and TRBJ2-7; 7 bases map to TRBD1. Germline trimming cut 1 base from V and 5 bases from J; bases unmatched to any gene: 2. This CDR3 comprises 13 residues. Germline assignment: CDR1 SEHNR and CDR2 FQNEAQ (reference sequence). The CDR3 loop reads CASSLDRGNEQYF. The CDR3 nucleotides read TGTGCCAGCAGCTTAGACAGGGGAAACGAGCAGTACTTC.

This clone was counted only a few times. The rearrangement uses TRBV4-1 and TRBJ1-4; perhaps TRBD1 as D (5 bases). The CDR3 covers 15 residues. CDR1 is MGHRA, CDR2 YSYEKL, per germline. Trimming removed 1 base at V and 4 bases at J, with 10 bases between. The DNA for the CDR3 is TGCGCCAGCAGCCAAGTCGAGGGGATTAATGAAAAACTGTTTTTT. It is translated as CASSQVEGINEKLFF.

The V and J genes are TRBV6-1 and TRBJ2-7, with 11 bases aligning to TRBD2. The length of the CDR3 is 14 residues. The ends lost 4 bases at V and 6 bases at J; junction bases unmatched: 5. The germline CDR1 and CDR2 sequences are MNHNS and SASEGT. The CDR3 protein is CASSGLAGRAEQYF. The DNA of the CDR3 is TGTGCCAGCAGTGGACTAGCGGGGAGAGCCGAGCAGTACTTC.

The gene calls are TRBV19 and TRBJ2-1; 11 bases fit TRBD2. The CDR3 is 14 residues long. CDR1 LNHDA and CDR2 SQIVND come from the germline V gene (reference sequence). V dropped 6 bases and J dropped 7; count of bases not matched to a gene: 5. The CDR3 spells CASRLAGVVNEQFF. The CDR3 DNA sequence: TGTGCCAGTAGACTAGCGGGAGTGGTGAATGAGCAGTTCTTC.

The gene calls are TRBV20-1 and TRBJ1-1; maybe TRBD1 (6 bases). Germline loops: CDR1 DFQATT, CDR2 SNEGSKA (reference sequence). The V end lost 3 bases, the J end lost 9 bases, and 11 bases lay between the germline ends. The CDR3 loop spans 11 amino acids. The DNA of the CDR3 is TGCAGTGCTAGTAGGGACACCAAAGCTTTCTTT. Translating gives CSASRDTKAFF.

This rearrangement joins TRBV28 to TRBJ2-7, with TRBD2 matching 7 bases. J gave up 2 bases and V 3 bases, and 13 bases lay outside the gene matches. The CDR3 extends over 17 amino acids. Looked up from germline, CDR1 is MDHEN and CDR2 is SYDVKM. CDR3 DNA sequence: TGTGCCAGCAGTTTCCCTCGGGGAGCGGGAAACACCTACGAGCAGTACTTC. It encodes CASSFPRGAGNTYEQYF.

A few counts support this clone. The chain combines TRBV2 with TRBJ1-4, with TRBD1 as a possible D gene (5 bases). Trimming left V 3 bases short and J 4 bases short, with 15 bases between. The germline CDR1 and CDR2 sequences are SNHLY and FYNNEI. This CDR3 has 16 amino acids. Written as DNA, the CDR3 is TGTGCCAGCAGTGATCGGGTCGGCACAGGTAATGAAAAACTGTTTTTT. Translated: CASSDRVGTGNEKLFF.

CDR3 nucleotide sequence: TGCGCCAGCCAACGACAGGGGGGGAACACCGGGGAGCTGTTTTTT. Protein product: CASQRQGGNTGELFF. The V gene is TRBV5-1, the J gene TRBJ2-2; 9 bases fit TRBD1. Germline CDR1 and CDR2: SGHRS and YFSETQ. V gave up 7 bases and J gave up 1 base; unmatched junction bases: 5. This CDR3 has 15 residues.

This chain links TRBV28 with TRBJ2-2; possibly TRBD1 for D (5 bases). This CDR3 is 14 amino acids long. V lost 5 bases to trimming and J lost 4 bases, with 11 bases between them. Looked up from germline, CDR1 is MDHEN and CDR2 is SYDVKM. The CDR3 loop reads CASSRQGFTGELFF. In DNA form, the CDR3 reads TGTGCCAGCAGTCGTCAGGGATTCACCGGGGAGCTGTTTTTT.

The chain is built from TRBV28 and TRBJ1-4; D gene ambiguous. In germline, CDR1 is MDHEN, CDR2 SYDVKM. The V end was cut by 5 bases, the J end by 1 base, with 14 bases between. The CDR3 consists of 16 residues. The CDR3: CASSKGFVRTNEKLFF. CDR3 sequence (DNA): TGTGCCAGCAGTAAGGGATTTGTCAGAACTAATGAAAAACTGTTTTTT.

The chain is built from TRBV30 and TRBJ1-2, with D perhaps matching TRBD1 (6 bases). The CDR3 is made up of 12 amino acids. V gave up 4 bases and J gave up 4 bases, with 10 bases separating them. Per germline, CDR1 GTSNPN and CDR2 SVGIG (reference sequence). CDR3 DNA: TGTGCCTGGACGCTACAGGGCTATGGCTACACCTTC. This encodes CAWTLQGYGYTF.

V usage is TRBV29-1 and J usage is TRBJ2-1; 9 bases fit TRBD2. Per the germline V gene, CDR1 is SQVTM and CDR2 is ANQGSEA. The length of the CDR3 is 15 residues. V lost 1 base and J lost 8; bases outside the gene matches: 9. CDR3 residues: CSVEGRASGTYEQFF. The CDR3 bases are TGCAGCGTTGAAGGGAGAGCTAGCGGGACCTATGAGCAGTTCTTC.

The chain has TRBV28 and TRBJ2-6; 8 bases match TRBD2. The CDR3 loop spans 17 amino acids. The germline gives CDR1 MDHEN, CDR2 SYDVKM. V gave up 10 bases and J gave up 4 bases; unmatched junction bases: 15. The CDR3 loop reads CATRPPQRENGANVLTF. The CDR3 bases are TGTGCCACCCGACCCCCACAGCGGGAGAACGGGGCCAACGTCCTGACTTTC.

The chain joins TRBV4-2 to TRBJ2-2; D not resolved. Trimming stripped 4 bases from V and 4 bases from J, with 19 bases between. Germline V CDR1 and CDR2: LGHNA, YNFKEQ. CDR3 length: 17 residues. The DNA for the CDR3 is TGTGCCAGCAGCCGTCTAGGTCACCCTGTAGCCACCGGGGAGCTGTTTTTT. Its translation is CASSRLGHPVATGELFF.

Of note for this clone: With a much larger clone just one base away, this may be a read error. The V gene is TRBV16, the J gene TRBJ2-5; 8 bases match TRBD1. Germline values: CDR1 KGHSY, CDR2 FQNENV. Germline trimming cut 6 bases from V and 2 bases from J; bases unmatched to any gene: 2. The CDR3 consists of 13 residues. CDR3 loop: CASSRDRQETQYF. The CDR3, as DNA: TGTGCCAGCAGTCGGGACAGGCAAGAGACCCAGTACTTC.

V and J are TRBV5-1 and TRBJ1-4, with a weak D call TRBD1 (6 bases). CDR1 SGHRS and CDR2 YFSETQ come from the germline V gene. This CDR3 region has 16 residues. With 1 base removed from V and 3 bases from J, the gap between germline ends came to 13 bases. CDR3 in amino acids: CASSLTGRTANEKLFF. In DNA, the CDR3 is TGCGCCAGCAGCTTGACAGGGCGAACGGCTAATGAAAAACTGTTTTTT. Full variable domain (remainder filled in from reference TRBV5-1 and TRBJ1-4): KAGVTQTPRYLIKTRGQQVTLSCSPISGHRSVSWYQQTPGQGLQFLFEYFSETQRNKGNFPGRFSGRQFSNSRSEMNVSTLELGDSALYLCASSLTGRTANEKLFFGSGTQLSVL.

The CDR3 nucleotides read TGCGCCAGCAGCCAAGGTCCCAGGGTTGAGGAGACCCAGTACTTC. Translated, it gives CASSQGPRVEETQYF. This sequence joins TRBV4-1 and TRBJ2-5, with a tentative D call TRBD1 (5 bases). The V and J ends lost 1 base and 5 bases respectively, with 14 bases between them. This CDR3 contains 15 residues. CDR1 MGHRA and CDR2 YSYEKL come from the germline V gene.

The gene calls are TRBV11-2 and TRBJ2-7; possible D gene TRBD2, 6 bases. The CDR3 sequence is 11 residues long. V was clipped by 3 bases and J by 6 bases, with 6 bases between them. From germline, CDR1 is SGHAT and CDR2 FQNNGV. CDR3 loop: CASSFSGEQYF. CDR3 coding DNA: TGTGCCAGCAGCTTTAGCGGCGAGCAGTACTTC.

CDR3 in amino acids: CASSQSHQETQYF. CDR3 nucleotide sequence: TGTGCCAGCAGCCAATCACACCAAGAGACCCAGTACTTC. The genes are TRBV14 and TRBJ2-5, with no clear D. The CDR3 contains 13 residues. V was trimmed by 2 bases and J by 0 bases, leaving 4 bases between them. Per germline, CDR1 SGHDN and CDR2 FVKESK.

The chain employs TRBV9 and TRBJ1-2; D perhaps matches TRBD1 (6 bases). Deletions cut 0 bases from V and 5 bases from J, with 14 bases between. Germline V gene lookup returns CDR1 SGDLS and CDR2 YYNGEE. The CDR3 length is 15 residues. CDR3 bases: TGTGCCAGCAGCGTAGTAAGGACAGCCGATTATGGCTACACCTTC. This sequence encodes CASSVVRTADYGYTF.

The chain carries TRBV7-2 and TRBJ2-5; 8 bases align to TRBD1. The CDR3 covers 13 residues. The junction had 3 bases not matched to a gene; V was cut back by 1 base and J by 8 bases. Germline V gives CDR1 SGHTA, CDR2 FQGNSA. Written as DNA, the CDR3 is TGTGCCAGCAGCTTAGGGACAGGGCAAACCCAGTACTTC. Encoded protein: CASSLGTGQTQYF.

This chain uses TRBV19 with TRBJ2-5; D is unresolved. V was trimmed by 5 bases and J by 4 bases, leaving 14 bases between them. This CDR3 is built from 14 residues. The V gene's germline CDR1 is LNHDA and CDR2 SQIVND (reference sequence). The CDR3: CASSPKRSGETQYF. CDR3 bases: TGTGCCAGTAGTCCAAAGCGTTCTGGAGAGACCCAGTACTTC.